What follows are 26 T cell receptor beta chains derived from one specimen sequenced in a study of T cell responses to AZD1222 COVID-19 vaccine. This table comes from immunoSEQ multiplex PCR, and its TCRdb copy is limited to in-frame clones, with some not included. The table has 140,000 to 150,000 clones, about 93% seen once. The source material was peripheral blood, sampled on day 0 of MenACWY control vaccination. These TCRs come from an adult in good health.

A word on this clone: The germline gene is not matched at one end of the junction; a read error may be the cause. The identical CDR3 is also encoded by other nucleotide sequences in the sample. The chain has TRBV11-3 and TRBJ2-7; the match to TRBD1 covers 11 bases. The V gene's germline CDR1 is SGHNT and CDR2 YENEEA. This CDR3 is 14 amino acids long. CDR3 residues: CASSSGQGADEQYF. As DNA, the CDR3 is TGTGCCAGCAGCTCCGGACAGGGGGCAGACGAACAGTACTTC.

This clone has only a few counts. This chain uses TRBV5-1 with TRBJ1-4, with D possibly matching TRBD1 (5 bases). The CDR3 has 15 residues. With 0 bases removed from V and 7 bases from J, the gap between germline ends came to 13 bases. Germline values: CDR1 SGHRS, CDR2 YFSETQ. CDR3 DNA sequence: TGCGCCAGCAGCTTGGAGGGGAGAAAAGGTGAAAAACTGTTTTTT. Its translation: CASSLEGRKGEKLFF.

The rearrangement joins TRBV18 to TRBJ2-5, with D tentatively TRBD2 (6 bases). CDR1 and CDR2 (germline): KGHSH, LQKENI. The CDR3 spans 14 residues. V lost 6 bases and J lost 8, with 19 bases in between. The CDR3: CASSPDSLAGTQYF. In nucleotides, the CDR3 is TGTGCCAGCTCTCCCGACAGCCTCGCGGGAACCCAGTACTTC. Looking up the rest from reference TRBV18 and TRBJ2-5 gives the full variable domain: NAGVMQNPRHLVRRRGQEARLRCSPMKGHSHVYWYRQLPEEGLKFMVYLQKENIIDESGMPKERFSAEFPKEGPSILRIQQVVRGDSAAYFCASSPDSLAGTQYFGPGTRLLVL.

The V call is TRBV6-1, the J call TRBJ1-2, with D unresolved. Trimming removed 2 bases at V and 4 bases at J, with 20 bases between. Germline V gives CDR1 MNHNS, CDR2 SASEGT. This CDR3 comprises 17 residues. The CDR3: CASSEMPGVGSFYGYTF. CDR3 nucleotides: TGTGCCAGCAGTGAAATGCCGGGCGTGGGGAGTTTCTATGGCTACACCTTC.

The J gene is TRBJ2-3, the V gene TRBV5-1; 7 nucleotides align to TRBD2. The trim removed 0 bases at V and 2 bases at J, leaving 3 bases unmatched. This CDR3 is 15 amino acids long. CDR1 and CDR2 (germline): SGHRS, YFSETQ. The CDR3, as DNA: TGCGCCAGCAGCTTGGGAGCGGGGTACACAGATACGCAGTATTTT. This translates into CASSLGAGYTDTQYF.

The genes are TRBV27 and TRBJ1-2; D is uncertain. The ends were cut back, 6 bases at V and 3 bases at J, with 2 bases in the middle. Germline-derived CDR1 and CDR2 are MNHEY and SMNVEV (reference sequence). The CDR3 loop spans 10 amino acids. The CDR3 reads CASRDYGYTF. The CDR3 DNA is TGTGCCAGCAGGGACTATGGCTACACCTTC.

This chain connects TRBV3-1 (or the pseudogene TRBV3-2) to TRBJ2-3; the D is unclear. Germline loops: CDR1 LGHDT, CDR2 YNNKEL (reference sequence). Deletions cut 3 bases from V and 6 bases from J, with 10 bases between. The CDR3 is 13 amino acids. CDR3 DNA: TGTGCCAGCAGCCACCAGACCCCCGATACGCAGTATTTT. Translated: CASSHQTPDTQYF.

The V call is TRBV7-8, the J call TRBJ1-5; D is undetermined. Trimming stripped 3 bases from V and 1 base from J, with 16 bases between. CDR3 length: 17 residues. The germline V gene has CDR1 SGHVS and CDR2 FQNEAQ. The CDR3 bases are TGTGCCAGCAGCTTTGCCCCCGGCCGAGACAGCAATCAGCCCCAGCATTTT. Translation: CASSFAPGRDSNQPQHF.

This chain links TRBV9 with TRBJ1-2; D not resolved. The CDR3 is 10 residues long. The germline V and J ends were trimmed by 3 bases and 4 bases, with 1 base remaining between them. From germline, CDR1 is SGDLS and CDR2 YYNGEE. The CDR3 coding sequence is TGTGCCAGCAGCGGCTATGGCTACACCTTC. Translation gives CASSGYGYTF.

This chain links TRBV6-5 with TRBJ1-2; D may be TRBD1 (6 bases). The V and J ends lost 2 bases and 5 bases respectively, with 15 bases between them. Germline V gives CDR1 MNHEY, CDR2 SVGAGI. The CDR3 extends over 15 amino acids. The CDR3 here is CASSYLRTEPYGYTF. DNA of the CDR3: TGTGCCAGCAGTTACCTTCGGACAGAACCATATGGCTACACCTTC.

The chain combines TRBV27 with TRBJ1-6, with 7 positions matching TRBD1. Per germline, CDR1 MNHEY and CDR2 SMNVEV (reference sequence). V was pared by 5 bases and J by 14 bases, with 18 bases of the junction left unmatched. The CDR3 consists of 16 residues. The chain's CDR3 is CASSAQGGSLIQTLHF. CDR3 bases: TGTGCCAGCAGTGCCCAGGGGGGCTCATTAATTCAAACCCTCCACTTT.

The CDR3 DNA reads TGTGCCAGTAGTATACCGGGAGCGTCCTACGAGCAGTACTTC. Its protein product is CASSIPGASYEQYF. This rearrangement joins TRBV19 to TRBJ2-7, with D tentatively TRBD2 (6 bases). This CDR3 comprises 14 residues. V lost 2 bases and J 1 base, leaving 9 bases between the germline ends. CDR1 is LNHDA, CDR2 SQIVND, per germline (reference sequence).

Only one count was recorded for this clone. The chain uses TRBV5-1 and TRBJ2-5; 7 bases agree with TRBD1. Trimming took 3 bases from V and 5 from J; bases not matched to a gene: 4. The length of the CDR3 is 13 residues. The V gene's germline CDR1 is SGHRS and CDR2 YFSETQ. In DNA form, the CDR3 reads TGCGCCAGCAGCTATCAGGGGGAGGAGACCCAGTACTTC. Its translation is CASSYQGEETQYF. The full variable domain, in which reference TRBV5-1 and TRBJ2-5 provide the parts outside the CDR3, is KAGVTQTPRYLIKTRGQQVTLSCSPISGHRSVSWYQQTPGQGLQFLFEYFSETQRNKGNFPGRFSGRQFSNSRSEMNVSTLELGDSALYLCASSYQGEETQYFGPGTRLLVL.

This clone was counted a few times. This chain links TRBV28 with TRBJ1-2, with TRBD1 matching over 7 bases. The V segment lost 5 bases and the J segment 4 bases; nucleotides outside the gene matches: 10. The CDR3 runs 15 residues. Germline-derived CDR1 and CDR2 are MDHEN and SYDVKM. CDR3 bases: TGTGCCAGCAGTCTACCCTCGACAGGGCGCTATGGCTACACCTTC. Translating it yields CASSLPSTGRYGYTF.

CDR3 in DNA: TGTGCCAGCAGTTATGGACTAGCGGGTAACGAGCAGTACTTC. Protein sequence: CASSYGLAGNEQYF. The rearrangement joins TRBV6-2 or TRBV6-3 to TRBJ2-7, with 11 bases identical to TRBD2. Germline V gene sequence: CDR1 MNHEY, CDR2 SVGEGT. This CDR3 comprises 14 residues. V lost 3 bases, J lost 5 bases, and 3 bases stayed unmatched.

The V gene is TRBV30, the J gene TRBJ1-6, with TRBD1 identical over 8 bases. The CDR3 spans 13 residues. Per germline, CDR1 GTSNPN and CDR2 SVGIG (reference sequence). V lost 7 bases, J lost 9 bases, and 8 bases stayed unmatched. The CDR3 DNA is TGTGCCTCCCAAGGACAGGGTACTTCACCCCTCCACTTT. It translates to CASQGQGTSPLHF.

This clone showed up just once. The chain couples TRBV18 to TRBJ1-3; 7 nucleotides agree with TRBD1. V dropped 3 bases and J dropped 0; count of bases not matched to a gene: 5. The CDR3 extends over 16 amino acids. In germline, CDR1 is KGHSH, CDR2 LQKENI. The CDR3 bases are TGTGCCAGCTCACCCTTTGGACAGGTCTCTGGAAACACCATATATTTT. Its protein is CASSPFGQVSGNTIYF.

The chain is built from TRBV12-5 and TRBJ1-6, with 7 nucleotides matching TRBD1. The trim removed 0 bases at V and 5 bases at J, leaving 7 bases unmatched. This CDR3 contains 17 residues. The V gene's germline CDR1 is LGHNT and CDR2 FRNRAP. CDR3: CASGLVPTGTDNSPLHF. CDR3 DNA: TGTGCTAGTGGTTTGGTTCCGACCGGGACAGATAATTCACCCCTCCACTTT.

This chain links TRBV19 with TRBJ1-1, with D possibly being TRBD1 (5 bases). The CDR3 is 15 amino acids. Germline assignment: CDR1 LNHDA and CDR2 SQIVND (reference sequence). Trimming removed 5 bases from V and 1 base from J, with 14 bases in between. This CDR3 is CASSPLWGGNTEAFF. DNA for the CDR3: TGTGCCAGTAGTCCCCTATGGGGGGGGAACACTGAAGCTTTCTTT.

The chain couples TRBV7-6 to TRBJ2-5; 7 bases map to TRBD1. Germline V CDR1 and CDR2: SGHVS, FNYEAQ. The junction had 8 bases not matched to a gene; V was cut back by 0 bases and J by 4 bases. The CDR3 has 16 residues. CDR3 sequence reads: CASSLAWGTVIETQYF. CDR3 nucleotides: TGTGCCAGCAGCTTAGCGTGGGGGACAGTTATAGAGACCCAGTACTTC.

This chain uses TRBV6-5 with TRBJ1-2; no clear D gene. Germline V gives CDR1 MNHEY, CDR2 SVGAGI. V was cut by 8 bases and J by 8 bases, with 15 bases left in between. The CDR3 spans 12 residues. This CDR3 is CASWRFAEGYTF. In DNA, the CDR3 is TGTGCCAGCTGGAGGTTCGCGGAAGGCTACACCTTC.

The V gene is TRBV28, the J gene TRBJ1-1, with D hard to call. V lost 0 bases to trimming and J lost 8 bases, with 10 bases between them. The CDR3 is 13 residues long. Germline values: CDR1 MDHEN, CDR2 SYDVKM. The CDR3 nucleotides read TGTGCCAGCAGTTTATGGGGGTTTAGAGAAGCTTTCTTT. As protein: CASSLWGFREAFF.

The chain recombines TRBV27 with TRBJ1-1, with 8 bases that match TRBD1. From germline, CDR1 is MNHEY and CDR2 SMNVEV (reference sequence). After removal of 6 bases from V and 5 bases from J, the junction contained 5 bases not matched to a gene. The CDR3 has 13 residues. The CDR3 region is CASRTGVRTEAFF. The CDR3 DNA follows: TGTGCCAGCAGGACAGGGGTGCGGACTGAAGCTTTCTTT.

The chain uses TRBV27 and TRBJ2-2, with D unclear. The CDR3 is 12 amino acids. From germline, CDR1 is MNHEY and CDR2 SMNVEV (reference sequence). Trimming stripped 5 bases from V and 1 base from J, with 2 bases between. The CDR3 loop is CASSKNTGELFF. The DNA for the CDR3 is TGTGCCAGCAGTAAGAACACCGGGGAGCTGTTTTTT.

CDR3 coding DNA: TGCGCCAGCAGCTTGGCCATTTTACCTAACTATAATTACAATGAGCAGTTCTTC. Translated: CASSLAILPNYNYNEQFF. The chain employs TRBV5-1 and TRBJ2-1; D not certain. CDR3 length: 18 amino acids. Germline V lookup: CDR1 SGHRS, CDR2 YFSETQ. V lost 0 bases, J lost 4 bases, and 20 bases lay in between.

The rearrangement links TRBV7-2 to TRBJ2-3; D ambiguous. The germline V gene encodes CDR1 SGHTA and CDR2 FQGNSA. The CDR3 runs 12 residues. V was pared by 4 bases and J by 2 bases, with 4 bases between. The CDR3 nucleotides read TGTGCCAGCAGCTACTACACAGATACGCAGTATTTT. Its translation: CASSYYTDTQYF.